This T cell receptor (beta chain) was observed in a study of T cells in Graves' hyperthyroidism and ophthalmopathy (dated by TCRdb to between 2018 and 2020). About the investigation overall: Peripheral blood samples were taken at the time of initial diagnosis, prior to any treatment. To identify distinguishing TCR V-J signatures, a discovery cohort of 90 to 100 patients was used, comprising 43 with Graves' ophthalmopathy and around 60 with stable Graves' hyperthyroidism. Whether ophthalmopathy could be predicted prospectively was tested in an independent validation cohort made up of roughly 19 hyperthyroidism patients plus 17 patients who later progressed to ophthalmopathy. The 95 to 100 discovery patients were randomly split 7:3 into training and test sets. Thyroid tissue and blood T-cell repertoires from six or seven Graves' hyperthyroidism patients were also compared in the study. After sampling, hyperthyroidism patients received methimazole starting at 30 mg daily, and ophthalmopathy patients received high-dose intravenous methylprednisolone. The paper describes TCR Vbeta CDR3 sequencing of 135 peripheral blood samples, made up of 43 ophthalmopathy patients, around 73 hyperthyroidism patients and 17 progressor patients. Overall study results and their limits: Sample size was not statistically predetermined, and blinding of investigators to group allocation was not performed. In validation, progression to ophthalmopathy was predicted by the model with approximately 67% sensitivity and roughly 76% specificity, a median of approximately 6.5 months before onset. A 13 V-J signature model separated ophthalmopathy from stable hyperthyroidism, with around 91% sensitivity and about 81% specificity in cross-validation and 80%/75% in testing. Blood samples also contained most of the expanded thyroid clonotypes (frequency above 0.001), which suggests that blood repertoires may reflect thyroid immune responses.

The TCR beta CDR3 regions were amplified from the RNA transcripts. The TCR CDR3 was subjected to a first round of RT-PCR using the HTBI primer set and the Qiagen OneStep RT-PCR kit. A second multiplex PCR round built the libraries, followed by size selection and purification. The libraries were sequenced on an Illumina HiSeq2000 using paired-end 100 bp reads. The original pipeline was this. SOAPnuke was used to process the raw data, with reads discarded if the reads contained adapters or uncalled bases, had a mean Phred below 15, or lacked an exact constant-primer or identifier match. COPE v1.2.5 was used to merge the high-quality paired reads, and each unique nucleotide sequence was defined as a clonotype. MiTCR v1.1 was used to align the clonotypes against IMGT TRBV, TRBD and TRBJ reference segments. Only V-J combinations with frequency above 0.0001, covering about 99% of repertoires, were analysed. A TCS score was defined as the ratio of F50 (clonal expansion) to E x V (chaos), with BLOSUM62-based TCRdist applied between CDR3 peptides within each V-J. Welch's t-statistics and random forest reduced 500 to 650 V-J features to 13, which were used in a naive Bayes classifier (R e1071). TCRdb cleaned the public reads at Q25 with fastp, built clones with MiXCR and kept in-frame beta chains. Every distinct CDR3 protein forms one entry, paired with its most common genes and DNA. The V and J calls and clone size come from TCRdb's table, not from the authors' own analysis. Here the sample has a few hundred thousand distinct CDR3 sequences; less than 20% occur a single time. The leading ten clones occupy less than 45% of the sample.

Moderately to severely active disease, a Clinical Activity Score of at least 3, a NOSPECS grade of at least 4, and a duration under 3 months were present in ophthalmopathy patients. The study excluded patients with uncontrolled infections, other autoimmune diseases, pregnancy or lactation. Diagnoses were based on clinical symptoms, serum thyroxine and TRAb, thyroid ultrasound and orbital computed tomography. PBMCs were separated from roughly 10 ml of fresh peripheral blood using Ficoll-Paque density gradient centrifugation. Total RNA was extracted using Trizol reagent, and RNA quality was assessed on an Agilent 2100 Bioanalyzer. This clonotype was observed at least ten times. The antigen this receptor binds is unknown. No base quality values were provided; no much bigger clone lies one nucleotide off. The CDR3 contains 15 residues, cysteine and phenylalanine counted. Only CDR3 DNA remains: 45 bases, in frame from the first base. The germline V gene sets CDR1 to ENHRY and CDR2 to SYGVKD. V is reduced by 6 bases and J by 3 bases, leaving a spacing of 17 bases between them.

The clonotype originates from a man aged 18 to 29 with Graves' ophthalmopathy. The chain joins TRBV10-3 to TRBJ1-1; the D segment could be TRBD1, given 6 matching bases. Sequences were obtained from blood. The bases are TGTGCCATCAGGCCGGGACATCGAGGGGACACTGAAGCTTTCTTT. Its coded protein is CAIRPGHRGDTEAFF.